These 32 T cell receptor beta chains were all obtained from the same sample, sequenced in a study of T-cell reconstitution after alpha-beta-depleted transplantation in children. Using unique molecular identifiers, the investigators prepared the TCRbeta library. TCRdb passed the PCR reads through MiXCR, listing each CDR3 protein once. The sample consists of 45,000 to 50,000 distinct CDR3 sequences, about 50% of them appearing once. The sample in question was peripheral blood, obtained before TCRalphabeta/CD19-depleted stem cell transplant. These receptors originate from a boy under two years old with SCID, due to receive a stem cell transplant.

This clonotype rates as large (0.1 to 1%). The chain combines TRBV7-2 with TRBJ2-5; 8 bases are a match to TRBD2. The ends lost 2 bases at V and 1 base at J; junction bases unmatched: 9. CDR3 length: 17 amino acids. CDR1 and CDR2 from the germline V gene are SGHTA and FQGNSA. In DNA, the CDR3 is TGTGCCAGCAGCTTAAGTCCCGCGGCGGGGGGCCAAGAGACCCAGTACTTC. Translation: CASSLSPAAGGQETQYF. Variable domain in full (rest from reference TRBV7-2 and TRBJ2-5): GAGVSQSPSNKVTEKGKDVELRCDPISGHTALYWYRQSLGQGLEFLIYFQGNSAPDKSGLPSDRFSAERTGGSVSTLTIQRTQQEDSAVYLCASSLSPAAGGQETQYFGPGTRLLVL.

Details on this clonotype: Its ends do not fully match the called genes, so a read error is possible. V and J are TRBV5-5 and TRBJ1-1; unclear D gene. CDR3 length equals 12 residues. The germline gives CDR1 SGHKS, CDR2 YYEKEE (reference sequence). CDR3 in amino acids: CASSYPNSEAFF. CDR3 coding DNA: TGTGCCAGCAGCTACCCGAACAGTGAAGCTTTCTTT.

This clonotype was detected only once. This chain's CDR3 is CSCMGDTGELFF. The CDR3 DNA reads TGCAGCTGCATGGGAGACACCGGGGAGCTGTTTTTT. The chain couples TRBV29-1 to TRBJ2-2; a weak D match, TRBD2 (5 bases). The CDR3 contains 12 residues. V lost 8 bases to trimming and J lost 3 bases, with 10 bases between them. Germline CDR1 SQVTM, CDR2 ANQGSEA.

Many counts were recorded for this clonotype. The chain uses TRBV5-1 and TRBJ2-7, with 9 nucleotides matching TRBD1. With V trimmed by 4 bases and J by 0 bases, 5 bases remained unmatched. This CDR3 region has 15 residues. Germline V CDR1 and CDR2: SGHRS, YFSETQ. CDR3 sequence: CASSPRDRDSYEQYF. The CDR3 DNA is TGCGCCAGCAGCCCCCGGGACAGGGACTCCTACGAGCAGTACTTC.

This chain connects TRBV7-2 to TRBJ1-1; D remains unclear. The CDR3 contains 14 residues. V lost 3 bases and J 7 bases, leaving 15 bases between the germline ends. Looked up from germline, CDR1 is SGHTA and CDR2 is FQGNSA. CDR3 sequence reads: CASSFTRQGGEAFF. The DNA of the CDR3 is TGTGCCAGCAGCTTCACGCGCCAAGGTGGTGAAGCTTTCTTT.

This chain uses TRBV5-1 with TRBJ2-5; TRBD2 matches 7 bases. The CDR3 has 15 amino acids. V shed 4 bases and J 4 bases; nucleotides not matched to a gene: 10. CDR1 is SGHRS and CDR2 is YFSETQ in the germline V gene. CDR3 sequence: CASSVQGWGGETQYF. In DNA form, the CDR3 reads TGCGCCAGCAGCGTCCAGGGCTGGGGGGGAGAGACCCAGTACTTC.

This clonotype showed up just a few times. V is TRBV5-1 and J is TRBJ1-2, with TRBD1 identical over 10 bases. Germline-derived CDR1 and CDR2 are SGHRS and YFSETQ. J lost 8 bases, V lost 4 bases, and 8 bases had no gene match. The CDR3 extends over 14 amino acids. Here the CDR3 reads CASSLQGTGEGYTF. Written as DNA, the CDR3 is TGCGCCAGCAGCCTCCAGGGGACAGGGGAAGGCTACACCTTC.

The chain has TRBV6-5 and TRBJ1-5, with D tentatively TRBD1 (6 bases). The CDR3 runs 16 residues. Germline values: CDR1 MNHEY, CDR2 SVGAGI. Trimming stripped 2 bases from V and 1 base from J, with 12 bases between. The CDR3 sequence is CASSYPIQGSNQPQHF. In DNA form, the CDR3 reads TGTGCCAGCAGTTACCCAATCCAGGGGAGCAATCAGCCCCAGCATTTT.

V usage is TRBV29-1 and J usage is TRBJ2-5, with 7 nucleotides matching TRBD2. CDR1 SQVTM and CDR2 ANQGSEA come from the germline V gene. V was pared by 8 bases and J by 3 bases, with 6 bases of the junction left unmatched. The CDR3 has 12 residues. For the CDR3, the DNA is TGCAGCACGTTAGCGGGCGAAGAGACCCAGTACTTC. Protein sequence: CSTLAGEETQYF.

This rearrangement joins TRBV15 to TRBJ2-3; 11 bases agree with TRBD2. V shed 3 bases, J shed 2 bases, and the junction held 13 bases outside the gene matches. This CDR3 has 19 residues. Looked up from germline, CDR1 is LNHNV and CDR2 is YYDKDF (reference sequence). CDR3 loop: CATSRNVPGTSGATDTQYF. In DNA form, the CDR3 reads TGTGCCACCAGCAGGAACGTCCCGGGGACTAGCGGAGCCACAGATACGCAGTATTTT.

V gene TRBV4-2 combines with J gene TRBJ2-3; possibly TRBD2 for D (5 bases). Germline values: CDR1 LGHNA, CDR2 YNFKEQ. The CDR3 has 13 residues. Trimming left V 5 bases short and J 4 bases short, with 10 bases between. The CDR3: CASSNDGADTQYF. The CDR3 nucleotides read TGTGCCAGCAGCAATGACGGGGCAGATACGCAGTATTTT.

This clonotype showed up just a few times. This sequence joins TRBV6-1 and TRBJ1-1; the D is unclear. This CDR3 has 13 residues. CDR1 and CDR2 (germline): MNHNS, SASEGT. V lost 6 bases and J lost 3, with 11 bases in between. CDR3 coding DNA: TGTGCCAGCAGCCTCGTCCGTTACACTGAAGCTTTCTTT. The encoded protein is CASSLVRYTEAFF.

The genes are TRBV6-6 and TRBJ2-3; D may be TRBD2 (6 bases). This CDR3 region has 15 residues. Trimming shortened V by 2 bases and J by 2 bases, and 11 bases separated the two germline ends. Per the germline V gene, CDR1 is MNHNY and CDR2 is SVGAGI (reference sequence). The CDR3 region has the DNA TGTGCCAGCAGTTACGACGGGGGATTCACAGATACGCAGTATTTT. This translates into CASSYDGGFTDTQYF.

This sequence joins TRBV20-1 and TRBJ1-5, with D tentatively TRBD1 (5 bases). This CDR3 spans 13 amino acids. Germline CDR1 reads DFQATT; CDR2 reads SNEGSKA (reference sequence). V lost 6 bases, J lost 2 bases, and 11 bases lay in between. CDR3 nucleotides: TGCAGTGCAAGGGACTCGGGCAATCAGCCCCAGCATTTT. It translates to CSARDSGNQPQHF.

The J gene is TRBJ2-7, the V gene TRBV3-1; 15 nucleotides align to TRBD2. Germline lookup yields CDR1 LGHDT and CDR2 YNNKEL (reference sequence). Losses at the gene ends were 2 bases for V and 2 bases for J; bases not matched to a gene: 7. The CDR3 consists of 18 residues. Here the CDR3 DNA reads TGTGCCAGCAGCCAATTGGGACTAGCGGGGGGAAAGACCTACGAGCAGTACTTC. Its protein is CASSQLGLAGGKTYEQYF.

V usage is TRBV28 and J usage is TRBJ1-1; TRBD1 might be the D (6 bases). V was shortened by 1 base and J by 6 bases, with 12 bases between the two germline ends. The CDR3 totals 14 residues. Germline V CDR1 and CDR2: MDHEN, SYDVKM. The CDR3 sequence: CASSLYRVDPEAFF. CDR3 in DNA: TGTGCCAGCAGTTTATACAGGGTAGACCCTGAAGCTTTCTTT.

The V call is TRBV4-2, the J call TRBJ2-7, with TRBD1 matching over 8 bases. The CDR3 runs to 12 residues. Germline-derived CDR1 and CDR2 are LGHNA and YNFKEQ. V was clipped by 5 bases and J by 3 bases; unmatched bases: 0. The CDR3 DNA reads TGTGCCAGCAGCACAGGGGGCTACGAGCAGTACTTC. It yields the protein CASSTGGYEQYF.

This clonotype was observed a few times. This rearrangement joins TRBV7-2 to TRBJ2-7; 11 bases match TRBD2. The CDR3 extends over 14 amino acids. The junction had 5 bases not matched to a gene; V was cut back by 5 bases and J by 5 bases. Germline-derived CDR1 and CDR2 are SGHTA and FQGNSA. Written as DNA, the CDR3 is TGTGCCAGCAGCGTGACTAGCGGGGCCCACGAGCAGTACTTC. Protein: CASSVTSGAHEQYF.

J is TRBJ2-5 and V is TRBV6-2 or TRBV6-3, with TRBD2 identical over 10 bases. CDR1 and CDR2 from the germline V gene are MNHEY and SVGEGT. J lost 4 bases, V lost 5 bases, and 10 bases had no gene match. This CDR3 has 16 residues. The CDR3 is CASSRGSGGFGETQYF. CDR3 sequence (DNA): TGTGCCAGCAGTCGGGGTAGCGGGGGGTTTGGAGAGACCCAGTACTTC.

This clonotype has more than one count but fewer than ten. The chain is built from TRBV13 and TRBJ1-1, with TRBD1 matching 8 bases. The V and J ends lost 4 bases and 3 bases, in that order; junction bases with no gene match: 4. The CDR3 totals 14 residues. CDR1 and CDR2 (germline): PRHDT, FYEKMQ (reference sequence). CDR3 amino acids: CASSSGGRDTEAFF. DNA of the CDR3: TGTGCCAGCAGCTCAGGGGGCAGGGACACTGAAGCTTTCTTT.

In its sample, this clonotype was seen a few times. The chain couples TRBV11-2 to TRBJ2-1; a weak D match, TRBD2 (6 bases). The CDR3 consists of 15 residues. Trimming took off 5 bases at V and 2 bases at J, with 13 bases between the two ends. Germline assignment: CDR1 SGHAT and CDR2 FQNNGV. The CDR3: CASSLTSSTYNEQFF. In nucleotides, the CDR3 is TGTGCCAGCAGCCTCACTAGCTCAACCTACAATGAGCAGTTCTTC.

The table lists this clonotype with a few counts. This sequence joins TRBV7-2 and TRBJ1-5; no firm D call. Germline CDR1 reads SGHTA; CDR2 reads FQGNSA. Trimming shortened V by 5 bases and J by 1 base, and 9 bases separated the two germline ends. The CDR3 is made up of 14 amino acids. DNA for the CDR3: TGTGCCAGCAGCCCGATAAACAGCAATCAGCCCCAGCATTTT. Amino acids: CASSPINSNQPQHF.

The chain couples TRBV5-1 to TRBJ1-6; D call uncertain. CDR1 and CDR2 (germline): SGHRS, YFSETQ. Trimming took off 4 bases at V and 10 bases at J, with 12 bases between the two ends. CDR3 length: 13 amino acids. The CDR3 sequence is CASSPVDSSPLHF. In nucleotides, the CDR3 is TGCGCCAGCAGCCCCGTGGATTCATCACCCCTCCACTTT.

This clonotype was seen a few times. J is TRBJ1-5 and V is TRBV19; 7 bases line up with TRBD1. The CDR3 is made up of 13 amino acids. CDR1 and CDR2 (germline): LNHDA, SQIVND (reference sequence). The V and J ends lost 6 bases and 5 bases, in that order; junction bases with no gene match: 4. The CDR3 DNA reads as TGTGCCAGTAGCGGGACAGCTTATCAGCCCCAGCATTTT. Translating it yields CASSGTAYQPQHF.

This clonotype was counted between two and nine times. The chain employs TRBV5-5 and TRBJ2-3, with D possibly matching TRBD2 (6 bases). V was shortened by 4 bases and J by 7 bases, with 19 bases between the two germline ends. The CDR3 runs to 15 residues. Germline CDR1 and CDR2: SGHKS and YYEKEE (reference sequence). DNA of the CDR3: TGTGCCAGCAGCACCATTGGTAGCGGTACAAATACGCAGTATTTT. Protein: CASSTIGSGTNTQYF.

The chain uses TRBV4-2 and TRBJ2-1; D unresolved. V shed 3 bases and J shed 5 bases, with 17 bases lying between them. This CDR3 spans 16 amino acids. Per germline, CDR1 LGHNA and CDR2 YNFKEQ. DNA for the CDR3: TGTGCCAGCAGCCAGGATGACATAGGGTCCGACAATGAGCAGTTCTTC. This encodes CASSQDDIGSDNEQFF.

Only a few counts were recorded for this clonotype. The gene calls are TRBV6-2 or TRBV6-3 and TRBJ1-4; D may be TRBD1 (5 bases). This CDR3 is 15 amino acids long. In germline, CDR1 is MNHEY, CDR2 SVGEGT. V lost 2 bases, J lost 7 bases, and 14 bases lay in between. The CDR3 loop is CASSYGDSHGEKLFF. The CDR3 nucleotides read TGTGCCAGCAGTTACGGAGACAGTCATGGTGAAAAACTGTTTTTT.

This rearrangement joins TRBV5-6 to TRBJ1-1; TRBD1 is a possible D gene (5 bases). This CDR3 is built from 13 residues. With 4 bases removed from V and 6 bases from J, the gap between germline ends came to 13 bases. Germline CDR1 is SGHDT and CDR2 is YYEEEE. The CDR3 protein is CASSLHGGAEAFF. As DNA, the CDR3 is TGTGCCAGCAGCCTACATGGGGGAGCTGAAGCTTTCTTT.

The rearrangement links TRBV7-3 to TRBJ2-5; D is unclear. Between the trimmed V and J ends, which lost 0 bases and 0 bases, there was a span of 5 bases. Germline V CDR1 and CDR2: SGHTA, FQGTGA. There are 14 residues in the CDR3. The CDR3 sequence: CASSLTGNQETQYF. Here the CDR3 DNA reads TGTGCCAGCAGCTTAACAGGGAACCAAGAGACCCAGTACTTC.

A few counts support this clonotype. The chain is built from TRBV7-8 and TRBJ2-2; D could derive from TRBD1 or TRBD2 (5 bases each). The CDR3 loop spans 14 amino acids. CDR1 and CDR2 (germline): SGHVS, FQNEAQ. The V and J ends lost 4 bases and 3 bases respectively, with 9 bases between them. The CDR3 spells CASSWDGDTGELFF. In DNA form, the CDR3 reads TGTGCCAGCAGCTGGGACGGGGACACCGGGGAGCTGTTTTTT.

The CDR3 loop is CASSLAGTPDYRYF. The CDR3, as DNA: TGTGCCAGCAGCTTGGCCGGGACACCCGACTACCGGTACTTC. The V call is TRBV5-6, the J call TRBJ2-7; D possibly corresponds to TRBD1 (6 bases). V lost 0 bases to trimming and J lost 12 bases, with 19 bases between them. Germline values: CDR1 SGHDT, CDR2 YYEEEE. This CDR3 has 14 residues.

This chain links TRBV9 with TRBJ2-3; TRBD2 agrees at 8 bases. The V segment lost 0 bases and the J segment 9 bases; nucleotides outside the gene matches: 9. The CDR3 consists of 15 residues. Germline V gene sequence: CDR1 SGDLS, CDR2 YYNGEE. CDR3 sequence reads: CASSVAGGSKETQYF. The CDR3 DNA is TGTGCCAGCAGCGTAGCGGGGGGGTCCAAGGAGACGCAGTATTTT.